This T cell receptor beta chain was captured by sequencing in a study of T cell responses to AZD1222 COVID-19 vaccine. Clones were read by immunoSEQ multiplex PCR, and TCRdb kept only the in-frame ones, dropping some. In the table there are some 150,000 clones, around 92% of which are singletons. Points from the study as a whole: The study reported that nearly half of spike-specific TCRs target unmutated variant regions. The study found Spike-specific TCR breadth and depth rose after two AZD1222 doses.

On this clone: What it binds is unknown.

This clonotype was sampled from an adult in good health. Sequenced here: peripheral blood, sampled on day 0 of MenACWY control vaccination.

This CDR3 is CASSLSEGQPQHF. CDR3 sequence (DNA): TGCGCCAGCAGCTTGAGTGAGGGTCAGCCCCAGCATTTT. V is TRBV5-1 and J is TRBJ1-5; D gene ambiguous. Germline V gives CDR1 SGHRS, CDR2 YFSETQ. CDR3 size: 13 residues. The germline V and J ends were trimmed by 1 base and 6 bases, with 8 bases remaining between them. The entire variable domain, with the rest obtained from reference TRBV5-1 and TRBJ1-5, is as follows: KAGVTQTPRYLIKTRGQQVTLSCSPISGHRSVSWYQQTPGQGLQFLFEYFSETQRNKGNFPGRFSGRQFSNSRSEMNVSTLELGDSALYLCASSLSEGQPQHFGDGTRLSIL.